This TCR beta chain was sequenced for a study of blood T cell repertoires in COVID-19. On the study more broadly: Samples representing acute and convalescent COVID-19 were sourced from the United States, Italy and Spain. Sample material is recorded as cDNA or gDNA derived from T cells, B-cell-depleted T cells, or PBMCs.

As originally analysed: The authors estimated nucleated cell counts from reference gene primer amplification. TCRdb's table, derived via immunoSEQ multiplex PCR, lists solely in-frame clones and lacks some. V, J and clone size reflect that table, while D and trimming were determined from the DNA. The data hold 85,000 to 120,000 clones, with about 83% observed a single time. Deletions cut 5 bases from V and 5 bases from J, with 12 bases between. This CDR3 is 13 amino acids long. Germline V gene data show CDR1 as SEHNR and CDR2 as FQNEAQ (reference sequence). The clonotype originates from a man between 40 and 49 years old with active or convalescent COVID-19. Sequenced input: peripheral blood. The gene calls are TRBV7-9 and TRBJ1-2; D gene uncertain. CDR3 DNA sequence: TGTGCCAGCAGCCCCCCCGTCGTTTATGGCTACACCTTC. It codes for CASSPPVVYGYTF. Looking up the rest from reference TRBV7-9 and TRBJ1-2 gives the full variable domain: DTGVSQNPRHKITKRGQNVTFRCDPISEHNRLYWYRQTLGQGPEFLTYFQNEAQLEKSRLLSDRFSAERPKGSFSTLEIQRTEQGDSAMYLCASSPPVVYGYTFGSGTRLTVV.